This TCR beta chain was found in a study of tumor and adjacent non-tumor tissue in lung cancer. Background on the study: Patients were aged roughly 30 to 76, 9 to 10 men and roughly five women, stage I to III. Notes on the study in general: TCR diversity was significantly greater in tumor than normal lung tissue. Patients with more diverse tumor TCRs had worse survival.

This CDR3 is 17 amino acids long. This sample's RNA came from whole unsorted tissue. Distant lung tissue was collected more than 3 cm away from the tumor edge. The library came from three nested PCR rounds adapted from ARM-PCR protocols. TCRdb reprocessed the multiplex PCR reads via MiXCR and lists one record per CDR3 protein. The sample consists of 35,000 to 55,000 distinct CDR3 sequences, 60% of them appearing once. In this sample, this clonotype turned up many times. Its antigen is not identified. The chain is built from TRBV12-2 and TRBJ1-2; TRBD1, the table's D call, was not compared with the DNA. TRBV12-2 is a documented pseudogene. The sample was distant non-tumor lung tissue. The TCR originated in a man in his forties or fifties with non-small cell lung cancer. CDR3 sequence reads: CASRLVRRGQANYGYTF. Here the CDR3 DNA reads TGTGCAAGTCGCTTAGTTCGCAGGGGCCAAGCTAACTATGGCTACACCTTC.